These 15 T cell receptor beta chains were sequenced from one sample in a study of ipilimumab plus nivolumab after autologous stem cell transplantation. Some clones are missing from TCRdb's copy, which holds only in-frame ones; the method was immunoSEQ multiplex PCR. Altogether some 6,100 clones are present, 75% to 90% being singletons, with the ten largest covering roughly 5.1%. The source was PBMCs, collected in a trial of ipilimumab plus nivolumab as post-transplant consolidation. Source of these receptors: a female donor with multiple myeloma.

This clone was recorded once. The V call is TRBV7-3, the J call TRBJ1-1; no reliable D call. Per germline, CDR1 SGHTA and CDR2 FQGTGA. The CDR3 has 13 residues. Trimming pared 5 bases from V and 1 base from J, leaving 8 bases between. The CDR3: CASSQDPNTEAFF. DNA for the CDR3: TGTGCCAGCAGCCAGGACCCGAACACTGAAGCTTTCTTT.

By share, this clone counts as large. The same CDR3 can be traced to other DNA sequences in this sample. This rearrangement joins TRBV7-2 to TRBJ1-3; 9 positions agree with TRBD1. V lost 3 bases, J lost 0 bases, and 3 bases stayed unmatched. Germline V gene sequence: CDR1 SGHTA, CDR2 FQGNSA. There are 16 residues in the CDR3. DNA of the CDR3: TGTGCCAGCAGCTTGACAGGGGGAAACTCTGGAAACACCATATATTTT. This encodes CASSLTGGNSGNTIYF.

The chain has TRBV30 and TRBJ1-3; no reliable D call. CDR3 length: 12 residues. CDR1 and CDR2 (germline): GTSNPN, SVGIG (reference sequence). V gave up 4 bases and J gave up 3 bases, with 7 bases separating them. For the CDR3, the DNA is TGTGCCTGGAAACAGATTGGAAACACCATATATTTT. Its protein is CAWKQIGNTIYF.

This chain joins TRBV11-2 and TRBJ2-3; TRBD2 matches 11 bases. Germline-derived CDR1 and CDR2 are SGHAT and FQNNGV. V was clipped by 5 bases and J by 4 bases; unmatched bases: 8. This CDR3 comprises 16 residues. The CDR3 nucleotides are TGTGCCAGCAGCACCTTAGCGGGAGGGCCTCCAGATACGCAGTATTTT. As protein: CASSTLAGGPPDTQYF.

The DNA for the CDR3 is TGTGCCAGCAGCCAGGGGTCCACAGATACGCAGTATTTT. Residues: CASSQGSTDTQYF. The chain recombines TRBV7-8 with TRBJ2-3, with D tentatively TRBD1 (6 bases). V was shortened by 5 bases and J by 2 bases, with 8 bases between the two germline ends. Looked up from germline, CDR1 is SGHVS and CDR2 is FQNEAQ. The CDR3 is 13 amino acids.

The chain links TRBV29-1 to TRBJ2-2; no firm D call. The V and J ends lost 3 bases and 0 bases respectively, with 5 bases between them. The length of the CDR3 is 13 residues. The V gene's germline CDR1 is SQVTM and CDR2 ANQGSEA. CDR3 sequence reads: CSVEDTNTGELFF. The CDR3 coding sequence is TGCAGCGTTGAGGATACGAACACCGGGGAGCTGTTTTTT.

The chain combines TRBV19 with TRBJ2-7; perhaps TRBD2 as D (6 bases). This CDR3 has 17 amino acids. The V end lost 3 bases, the J end lost 2 bases, and 20 bases lay between the germline ends. Germline V lookup: CDR1 LNHDA, CDR2 SQIVND (reference sequence). CDR3 in amino acids: CASSISGISDGAYEQYF. CDR3 sequence (DNA): TGTGCCAGTAGTATTAGCGGAATCAGTGACGGAGCCTACGAGCAGTACTTC.

The J gene is TRBJ1-6, the V gene TRBV27, with D perhaps matching TRBD1 (5 bases). CDR1 and CDR2 from the germline V gene are MNHEY and SMNVEV (reference sequence). V was shortened by 2 bases and J by 0 bases, with 8 bases between the two germline ends. CDR3 length: 16 amino acids. The CDR3 region is CASSLGRVSYNSPLHF. The CDR3 bases are TGTGCCAGCAGTTTAGGCAGGGTCTCCTATAATTCACCCCTCCACTTT.

The chain employs TRBV18 and TRBJ2-5; 8 nucleotides agree with TRBD1. The ends lost 4 bases at V and 5 bases at J; junction bases unmatched: 12. In germline, CDR1 is KGHSH, CDR2 LQKENI. The CDR3 covers 16 residues. The CDR3 spells CASSRNPTGVGETQYF. CDR3 nucleotides: TGTGCCAGCTCACGCAACCCGACAGGGGTCGGGGAGACCCAGTACTTC.

The chain is built from TRBV12-2 and TRBJ2-7; the D call in the table, TRBD2, was not verified against the DNA. TRBV12-2 is given as a pseudogene. The CDR3 loop spans 19 amino acids. The CDR3 DNA follows: TGTGCAAGTCGCTTAGCCCCGGGACTAGCGGGAGGGCCATCCTACGAGCAGTACTTC. This sequence encodes CASRLAPGLAGGPSYEQYF.

This clone was counted a few times. The chain carries TRBV6-1 and TRBJ2-3; the D gene could be TRBD1 or TRBD2 (5 bases each). Trimming pared 0 bases from V and 4 bases from J, leaving 17 bases between. CDR3 length equals 17 residues. Germline V CDR1 and CDR2: MNHNS, SASEGT. CDR3 in DNA: TGTGCCAGCAGTGAAGCCGAGAGGGGAAGCCCCCCAGATACGCAGTATTTT. Translated, it gives CASSEAERGSPPDTQYF.

The chain links TRBV30 to TRBJ1-5; TRBD1 aligns across 8 bases. The J segment lost 7 bases and the V segment lost 2 bases, leaving 7 bases of the junction unmatched. The V gene's germline CDR1 is GTSNPN and CDR2 SVGIG (reference sequence). The CDR3 sequence is 14 residues long. The CDR3, as DNA: TGTGCCTGGAGTACTACAGGGGGGGACCAGCCCCAGCATTTT. It is translated as CAWSTTGGDQPQHF.

The rearrangement links TRBV2 to TRBJ1-5; 12 nucleotides agree with TRBD1. This CDR3 contains 17 residues. Trimming cost V 7 bases and J 1 base; bases outside gene matches: 8. CDR1 is SNHLY, CDR2 FYNNEI, per germline. DNA of the CDR3: TGTGCCAGCAAATTCGGGACAGGGGGCGGAAGCAATCAGCCCCAGCATTTT. It codes for CASKFGTGGGSNQPQHF.

J is TRBJ1-2 and V is TRBV13, with a tentative D call TRBD1 (6 bases). This CDR3 spans 14 amino acids. Germline V gene sequence: CDR1 PRHDT, CDR2 FYEKMQ (reference sequence). Trimming took off 0 bases at V and 4 bases at J, with 9 bases between the two ends. This CDR3 reads CASSLGRQVYGYTF. The CDR3 DNA reads TGTGCCAGCAGCTTAGGCCGACAGGTCTATGGCTACACCTTC.

The chain couples TRBV5-1 to TRBJ2-3, with 9 bases lining up with TRBD2. Germline CDR1 reads SGHRS; CDR2 reads YFSETQ. Losses at the gene ends were 5 bases for V and 3 bases for J; bases not matched to a gene: 10. The CDR3 loop spans 16 amino acids. The CDR3 reads CASSRDPSGTTDTQYF. The CDR3, as DNA: TGCGCCAGCAGTCGTGACCCTAGCGGGACGACAGATACGCAGTATTTT.